The rows below give T cell receptor beta chains drawn from one sample of a study of blood T cell repertoires in COVID-19. The method was immunoSEQ multiplex PCR; TCRdb's version includes in-frame clones alone and lacks a portion of them. Of around 100,000 clones in the sample, under 90% were seen once. Material: peripheral blood. All receptors come from a human donor in a cohort sampled during active COVID-19. Both conserved end residues are trimmed from each CDR3. A row's size may be missing; if present it is once, few, many or a size class.

J gene,clone size,V gene,CDR3 length,CDR3 protein
TRBJ2-1,NA,TRBV6-4,13,ASSEGRGPHNEQF
TRBJ1-5,NA,TRBV18,13,ASSPGTGGLQPQH
TRBJ2-3,NA,TRBV6-2/TRBV6-3,12,ASSYGISGETQY
TRBJ1-6,NA,TRBV18,12,ASSPDRYNSPLH
TRBJ1-5,NA,TRBV6-2/TRBV6-3,14,ASSYSSGVGNQPQH
TRBJ1-5,NA,TRBV11-3,15,ASSLVRQDNSNQPQH
TRBJ1-6,NA,TRBV7-8,14,ASSLWAILSNSPLH
TRBJ2-2,NA,TRBV7-6,13,ASSTGGANTGELF
TRBJ2-2,once,TRBV10-3,15,AISESRLTSLTGELF
TRBJ2-3,NA,TRBV7-2,14,ASSSRTSGATDTQY
TRBJ1-2,NA,TRBV29-1,10,SVEISRVSYT
TRBJ1-3,NA,TRBV3-1/TRBV3-2,15,ASSQRGTGFRGNTIY
TRBJ2-3,NA,TRBV9,14,ASSHTGTPGTDTQY
TRBJ2-7,few,TRBV7-2,15,ASSLAGTSGRHYEQY
TRBJ1-3,NA,TRBV6-1,13,ASSEVVSSGNTIY
TRBJ1-3,NA,TRBV29-1,9,SVDTGNTIY
TRBJ1-2,few,TRBV5-1,13,ASSPYKGQGGGYT
TRBJ2-7,once,TRBV18,12,ASSPPRGAYEQY
TRBJ1-1,NA,TRBV6-2/TRBV6-3,10,ASSYSSIEAF
TRBJ2-1,NA,TRBV5-1,13,ASKQAGAPYNEQF
TRBJ1-1,NA,TRBV29-1,9,SVSWDSEAF
TRBJ1-4,NA,TRBV6-6,13,ASSPYRATNEKLF
TRBJ2-2,NA,TRBV7-8,13,ASSFGTSDTGELF
TRBJ2-7,NA,TRBV7-8,10,ASSLGQYEQY
TRBJ1-2,once,TRBV2,10,ASTPDSYGYT
TRBJ2-3,NA,TRBV7-2,12,ASSLLGGADTQY
TRBJ1-1,NA,TRBV6-5,12,ASSYSSGGTEAF
TRBJ2-5,NA,TRBV7-9,10,ASSTTGETQY
TRBJ1-4,NA,TRBV10-1,13,ASSERTGGDEKLF
TRBJ1-2,NA,TRBV9,12,ASSAGAEAGGYT
TRBJ2-3,NA,TRBV27,11,ASRMTYTDTQY
TRBJ2-5,NA,TRBV9,13,ASSVEGADGETQY
TRBJ2-1,NA,TRBV20-1,13,SASARLADPNEQF